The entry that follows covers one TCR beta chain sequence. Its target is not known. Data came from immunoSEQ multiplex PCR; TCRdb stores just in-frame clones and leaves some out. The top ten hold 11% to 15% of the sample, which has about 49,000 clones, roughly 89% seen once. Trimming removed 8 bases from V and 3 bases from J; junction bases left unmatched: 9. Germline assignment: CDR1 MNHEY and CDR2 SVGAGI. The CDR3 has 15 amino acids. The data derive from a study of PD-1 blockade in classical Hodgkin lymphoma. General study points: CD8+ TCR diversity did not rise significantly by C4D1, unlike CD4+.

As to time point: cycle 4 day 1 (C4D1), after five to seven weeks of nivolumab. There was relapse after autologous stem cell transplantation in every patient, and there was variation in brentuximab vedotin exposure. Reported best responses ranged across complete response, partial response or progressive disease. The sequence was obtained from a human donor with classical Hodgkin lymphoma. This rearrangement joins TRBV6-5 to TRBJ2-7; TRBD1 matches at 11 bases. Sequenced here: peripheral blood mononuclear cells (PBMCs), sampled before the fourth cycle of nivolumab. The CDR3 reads CASYAGDRGYYEQYF. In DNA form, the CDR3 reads TGTGCCAGCTATGCCGGGGACAGGGGGTACTACGAGCAGTACTTC.